The source of this T cell receptor beta chain is a study of beta chain features in type 1 diabetes. Study-level points and caveats: Since sequencing was performed on cDNA, cells with high TCR expression could be over-represented. Patients with Type 1 diabetes showed moderately but significantly shorter TCRB CDR3s in all four CD4+ subsets.

Reverse transcribing all isolated RNA meant expressed TCRB transcripts were sequenced. Assay: immunoSEQ multiplex PCR; the TCRdb copy retains only in-frame clones and omits some. Of nearly 700,000 clones in the sample, around 15% are singletons; the top ten hold 0.022%. This clone was found a few times. The antigen remains unidentified. V lost 4 bases, J lost 0 bases, and 5 bases stayed unmatched. Per germline, CDR1 SGHRS and CDR2 YFSETQ. The CDR3 is made up of 16 amino acids. V usage is TRBV5-1 and J usage is TRBJ2-3, with 10 bases matching TRBD2. This clonotype was obtained from a man aged 18 to 30 with type 1 diabetes. Source material: naive CD4+ T cells from blood. CDR3 DNA sequence: TGCGCCAGCAGCGTCGGACTAGCGGTTAGCACAGATACGCAGTATTTT. Translation gives CASSVGLAVSTDTQYF.